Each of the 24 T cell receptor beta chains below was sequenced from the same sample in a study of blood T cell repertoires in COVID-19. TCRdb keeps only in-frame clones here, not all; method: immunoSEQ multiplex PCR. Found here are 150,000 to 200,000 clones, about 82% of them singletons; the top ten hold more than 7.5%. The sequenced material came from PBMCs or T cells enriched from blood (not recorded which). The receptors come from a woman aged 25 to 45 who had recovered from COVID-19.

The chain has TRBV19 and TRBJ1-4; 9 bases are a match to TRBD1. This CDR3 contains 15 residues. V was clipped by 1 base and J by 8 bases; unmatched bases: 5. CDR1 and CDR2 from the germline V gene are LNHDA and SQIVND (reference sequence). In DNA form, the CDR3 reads TGTGCCAGTAGTATAGTGCGACAGGGGGGCGAAAAACTGTTTTTT. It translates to CASSIVRQGGEKLFF. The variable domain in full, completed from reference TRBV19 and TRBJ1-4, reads DGGITQSPKYLFRKEGQNVTLSCEQNLNHDAMYWYRQDPGQGLRLIYYSQIVNDFQKGDIAEGYSVSREKKESFPLTVTSAQKNPTAFYLCASSIVRQGGEKLFFGSGTQLSVL.

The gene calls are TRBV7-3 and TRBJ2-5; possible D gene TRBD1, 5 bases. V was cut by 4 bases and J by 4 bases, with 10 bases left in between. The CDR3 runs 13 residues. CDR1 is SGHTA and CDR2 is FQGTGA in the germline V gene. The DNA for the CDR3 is TGTGCCAGCAGCTCGCAAGGGGTAGAGACCCAGTACTTC. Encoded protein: CASSSQGVETQYF.

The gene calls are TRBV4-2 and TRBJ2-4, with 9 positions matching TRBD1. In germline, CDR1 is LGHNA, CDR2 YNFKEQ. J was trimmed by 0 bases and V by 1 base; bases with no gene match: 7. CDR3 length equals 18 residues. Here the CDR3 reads CASSQGGQGLIAKNIQYF. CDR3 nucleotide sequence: TGTGCCAGCAGCCAAGGGGGACAGGGCCTAATAGCCAAAAACATTCAGTACTTC.

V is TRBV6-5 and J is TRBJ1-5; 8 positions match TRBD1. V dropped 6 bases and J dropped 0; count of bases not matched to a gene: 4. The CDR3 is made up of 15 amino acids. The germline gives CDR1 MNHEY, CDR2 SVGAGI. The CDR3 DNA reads TGTGCCAGCAGAGGGACAGGCCTTAGCAATCAGCCCCAGCATTTT. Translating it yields CASRGTGLSNQPQHF.

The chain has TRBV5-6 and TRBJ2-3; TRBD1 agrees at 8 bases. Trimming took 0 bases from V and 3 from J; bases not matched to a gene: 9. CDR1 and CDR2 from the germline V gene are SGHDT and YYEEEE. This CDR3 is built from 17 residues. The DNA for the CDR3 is TGTGCCAGCAGCTTGGGTCAGGGGGCCCGCCTGACAGATACGCAGTATTTT. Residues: CASSLGQGARLTDTQYF.

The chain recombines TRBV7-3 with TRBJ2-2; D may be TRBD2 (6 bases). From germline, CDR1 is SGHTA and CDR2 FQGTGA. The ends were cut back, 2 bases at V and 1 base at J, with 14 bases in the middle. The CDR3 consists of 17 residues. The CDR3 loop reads CASSLFGAGMNTGELFF. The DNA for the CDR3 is TGTGCCAGCAGCTTATTCGGGGCGGGGATGAACACCGGGGAGCTGTTTTTT.

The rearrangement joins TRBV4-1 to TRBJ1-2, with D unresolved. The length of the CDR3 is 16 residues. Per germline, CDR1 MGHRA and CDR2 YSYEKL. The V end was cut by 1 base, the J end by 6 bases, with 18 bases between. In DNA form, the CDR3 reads TGCGCCAGCAGCCAAGGCGTTCGGGATGCCCTTGATGGCTACACCTTC. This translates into CASSQGVRDALDGYTF.

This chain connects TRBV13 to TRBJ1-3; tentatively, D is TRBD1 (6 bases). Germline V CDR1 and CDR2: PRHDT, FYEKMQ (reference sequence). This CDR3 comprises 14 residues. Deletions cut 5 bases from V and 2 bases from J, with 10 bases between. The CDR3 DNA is TGTGCCAGCAGCCCCGCAGGGGCTGGAAACACCATATATTTT. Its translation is CASSPAGAGNTIYF.

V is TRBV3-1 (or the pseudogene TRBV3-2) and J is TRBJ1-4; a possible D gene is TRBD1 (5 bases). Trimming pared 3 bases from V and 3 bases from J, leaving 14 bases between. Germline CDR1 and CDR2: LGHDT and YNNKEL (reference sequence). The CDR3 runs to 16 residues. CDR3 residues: CASSHGSGGANEKLFF. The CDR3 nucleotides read TGTGCCAGCAGCCATGGTTCCGGGGGGGCTAATGAAAAACTGTTTTTT.

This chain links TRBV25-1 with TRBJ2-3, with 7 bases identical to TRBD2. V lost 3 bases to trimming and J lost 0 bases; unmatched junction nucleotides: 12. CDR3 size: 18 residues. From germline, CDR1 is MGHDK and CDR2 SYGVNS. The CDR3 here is CASSDPRREDPSTDTQYF. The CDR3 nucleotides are TGTGCCAGCAGTGACCCCCGACGGGAGGACCCTAGCACAGATACGCAGTATTTT.

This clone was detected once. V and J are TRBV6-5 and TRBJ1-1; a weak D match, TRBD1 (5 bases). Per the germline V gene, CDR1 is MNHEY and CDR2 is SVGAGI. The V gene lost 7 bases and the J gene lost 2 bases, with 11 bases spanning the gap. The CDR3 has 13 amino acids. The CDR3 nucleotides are TGTGCCAGCACTAGGCAGGGAAACACTGAAGCTTTCTTT. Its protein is CASTRQGNTEAFF.

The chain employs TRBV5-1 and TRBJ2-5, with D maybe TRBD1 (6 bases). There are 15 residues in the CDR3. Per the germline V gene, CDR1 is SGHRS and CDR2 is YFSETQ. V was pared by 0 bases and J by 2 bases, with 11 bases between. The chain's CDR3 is CASSLVAGAQETQYF. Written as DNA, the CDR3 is TGCGCCAGCAGCTTGGTGGCAGGGGCTCAAGAGACCCAGTACTTC. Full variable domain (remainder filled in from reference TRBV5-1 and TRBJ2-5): KAGVTQTPRYLIKTRGQQVTLSCSPISGHRSVSWYQQTPGQGLQFLFEYFSETQRNKGNFPGRFSGRQFSNSRSEMNVSTLELGDSALYLCASSLVAGAQETQYFGPGTRLLVL.

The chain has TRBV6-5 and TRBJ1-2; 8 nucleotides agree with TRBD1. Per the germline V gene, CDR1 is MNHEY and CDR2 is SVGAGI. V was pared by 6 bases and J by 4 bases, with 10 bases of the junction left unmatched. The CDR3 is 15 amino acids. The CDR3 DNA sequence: TGTGCCAGCAGGGAGGGGTACAGGGGGATCTATGGCTACACCTTC. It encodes CASREGYRGIYGYTF.

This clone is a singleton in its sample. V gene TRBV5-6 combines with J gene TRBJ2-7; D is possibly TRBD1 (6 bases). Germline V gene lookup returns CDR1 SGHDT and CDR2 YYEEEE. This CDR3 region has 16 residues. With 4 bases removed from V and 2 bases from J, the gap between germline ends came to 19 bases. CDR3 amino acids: CASSRFDRTWTYEQYF. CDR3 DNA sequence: TGTGCCAGCAGCCGTTTCGACAGGACATGGACCTACGAGCAGTACTTC.

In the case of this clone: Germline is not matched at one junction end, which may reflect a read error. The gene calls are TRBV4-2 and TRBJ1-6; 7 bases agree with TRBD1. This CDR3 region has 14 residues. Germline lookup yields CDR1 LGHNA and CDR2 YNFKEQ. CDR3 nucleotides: TGTGCCAGCAGTCAAGACAGGGTTAATTCACCCCTCCACTTT. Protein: CASSQDRVNSPLHF.

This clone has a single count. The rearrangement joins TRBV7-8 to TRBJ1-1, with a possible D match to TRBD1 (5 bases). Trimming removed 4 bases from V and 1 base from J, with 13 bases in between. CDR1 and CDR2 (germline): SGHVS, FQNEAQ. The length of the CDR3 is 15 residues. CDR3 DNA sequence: TGTGCCAGCAGCTCTTTCGGGACTGAGAACACTGAAGCTTTCTTT. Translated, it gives CASSSFGTENTEAFF. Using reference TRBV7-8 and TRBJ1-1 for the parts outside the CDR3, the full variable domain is GAGVSQSPRYKVAKRGQDVALRCDPISGHVSLFWYQQALGQGPEFLTYFQNEAQLDKSGLPSDRFFAERPEGSVSTLKIQRTQQEDSAVYLCASSSFGTENTEAFFGQGTRLTVV.

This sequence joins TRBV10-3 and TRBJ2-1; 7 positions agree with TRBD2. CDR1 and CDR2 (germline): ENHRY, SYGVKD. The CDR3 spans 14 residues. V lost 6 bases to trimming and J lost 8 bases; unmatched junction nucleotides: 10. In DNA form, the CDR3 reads TGTGCCATCAGGTTGGGGGAGGGGTTGGATGAGCAGTTCTTC. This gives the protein CAIRLGEGLDEQFF.

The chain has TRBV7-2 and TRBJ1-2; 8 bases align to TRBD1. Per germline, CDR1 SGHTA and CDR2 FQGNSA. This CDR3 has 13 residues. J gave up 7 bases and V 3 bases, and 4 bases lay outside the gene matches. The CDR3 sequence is CASSFQGASGYTF. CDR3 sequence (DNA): TGTGCCAGCAGCTTCCAGGGGGCGTCTGGCTACACCTTC.

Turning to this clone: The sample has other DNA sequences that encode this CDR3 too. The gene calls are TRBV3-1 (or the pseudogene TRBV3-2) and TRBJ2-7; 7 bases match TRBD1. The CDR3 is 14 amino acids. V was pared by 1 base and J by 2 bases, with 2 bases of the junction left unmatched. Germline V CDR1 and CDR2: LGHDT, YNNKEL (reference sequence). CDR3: CASSQGQGPYEQYF. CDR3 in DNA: TGTGCCAGCAGCCAAGGACAGGGACCCTACGAGCAGTACTTC.

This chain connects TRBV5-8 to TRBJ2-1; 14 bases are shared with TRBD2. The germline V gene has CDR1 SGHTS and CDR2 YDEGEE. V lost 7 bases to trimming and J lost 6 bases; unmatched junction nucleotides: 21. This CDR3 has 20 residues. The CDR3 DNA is TGTGCCAGCCGAAGCAGCTTATCCTTGGGACTAGCGGGAGAGTTCAATGAGCAGTTCTTC. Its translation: CASRSSLSLGLAGEFNEQFF.

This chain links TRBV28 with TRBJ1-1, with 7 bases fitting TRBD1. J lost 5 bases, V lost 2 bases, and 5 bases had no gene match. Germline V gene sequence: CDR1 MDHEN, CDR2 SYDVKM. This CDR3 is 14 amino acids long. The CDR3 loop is CASSLLQGLTEAFF. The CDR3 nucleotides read TGTGCCAGCAGTTTACTACAGGGGTTGACTGAAGCTTTCTTT.

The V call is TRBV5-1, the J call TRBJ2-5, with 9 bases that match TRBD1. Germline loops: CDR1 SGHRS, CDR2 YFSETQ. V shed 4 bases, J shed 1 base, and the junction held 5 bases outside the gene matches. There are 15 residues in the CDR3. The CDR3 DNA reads TGCGCCAGCAGCGCGGGACAGGGAATCCAAGAGACCCAGTACTTC. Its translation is CASSAGQGIQETQYF.

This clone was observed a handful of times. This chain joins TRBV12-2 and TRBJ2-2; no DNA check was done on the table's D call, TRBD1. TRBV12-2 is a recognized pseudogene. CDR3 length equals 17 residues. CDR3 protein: CASRSGPAGVDTGELFF. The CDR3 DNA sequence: TGTGCAAGTCGCTCTGGGCCGGCAGGCGTCGATACCGGGGAGCTGTTTTTT.

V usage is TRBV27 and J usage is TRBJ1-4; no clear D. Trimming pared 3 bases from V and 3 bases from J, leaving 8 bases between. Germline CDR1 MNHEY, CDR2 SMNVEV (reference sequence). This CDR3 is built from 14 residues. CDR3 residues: CASSFGDANEKLFF. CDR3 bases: TGTGCCAGCAGTTTTGGAGATGCTAATGAAAAACTGTTTTTT.